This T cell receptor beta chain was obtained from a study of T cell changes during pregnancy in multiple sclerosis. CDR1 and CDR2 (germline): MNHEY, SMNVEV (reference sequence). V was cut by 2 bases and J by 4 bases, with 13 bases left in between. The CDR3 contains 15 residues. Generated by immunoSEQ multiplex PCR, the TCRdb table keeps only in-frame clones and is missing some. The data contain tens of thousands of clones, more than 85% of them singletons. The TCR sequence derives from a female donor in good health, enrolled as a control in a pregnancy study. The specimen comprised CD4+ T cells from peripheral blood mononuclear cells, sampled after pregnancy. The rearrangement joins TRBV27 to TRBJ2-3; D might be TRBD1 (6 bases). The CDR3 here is CASSLGQGFSDTQYF. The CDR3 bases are TGTGCCAGCAGTTTAGGGCAGGGGTTTTCAGATACGCAGTATTTT.